The 31 T cell receptor beta chains in this list originate from one sample, sequenced in a study of blood T cells in healthy people across ages. A second PCR, run for about 6 to 12 cycles, used a sample-barcoded 5' primer plus a J-beta primer mix. Via MiXCR, TCRdb re-called the 5' RACE reads, giving one row per CDR3 protein. There are over 950,000 distinct CDR3 sequences in the sample; around two fifths occur only once, and approximately 14% lies in the top ten. Specimen: blood. The receptors come from a man aged 18 to 29 in good health.

This chain uses TRBV14 with TRBJ2-4, with no clear D. Matching the DNA end better, TRBJ2-7 makes the J call doubtful. This CDR3 region has 15 residues. The germline V gene encodes CDR1 SGHDN and CDR2 FVKESK. The CDR3 DNA is TGTGCCAGCAGCCATCCCCGTAAGGGAATTTACGAGCAGTACTTC. Protein sequence: CASSHPRKGIYEQYF.

This clonotype was seen a handful of times. The rearrangement links TRBV5-1 to TRBJ1-2, with 7 bases matching TRBD1. The CDR3 runs to 13 residues. Germline values: CDR1 SGHRS, CDR2 YFSETQ. J gave up 6 bases and V 3 bases, and 5 bases lay outside the gene matches. The CDR3 bases are TGCGCCAGCAGCTCCGCCGGGACAGATGGCTACACCTTC. It encodes CASSSAGTDGYTF.

The chain couples TRBV7-2 to TRBJ1-2; 7 positions agree with TRBD1. V lost 1 base and J lost 5; bases outside the gene matches: 4. Germline assignment: CDR1 SGHTA and CDR2 FQGNSA. This CDR3 contains 14 residues. CDR3: CASSLGGQIYGYTF. Written as DNA, the CDR3 is TGTGCCAGCAGCTTAGGGGGACAGATTTATGGCTACACCTTC.

The chain couples TRBV5-4 to TRBJ2-3, with D possibly TRBD1 on 8 matching bases. The CDR3 runs to 14 residues. The V gene lost 2 bases and the J gene lost 5 bases, with 12 bases spanning the gap. CDR1 is SGHNT and CDR2 is YYREEE in the germline V gene (reference sequence). The CDR3 here is CASSFTGGEDTQYF. For the CDR3, the DNA is TGTGCCAGCAGCTTTACAGGGGGGGAAGATACGCAGTATTTT.

The chain recombines TRBV21-1 with TRBJ2-4; the DNA was not used to check the table's D call, TRBD1. The J call may be faulty, since TRBJ2-7 better matches the DNA end. TRBV21-1 is assigned pseudogene status. CDR3 size: 17 residues. The CDR3 region has the DNA TGTGCCAGCAGCCCCCCGGACCGGACACTGTCCTCCTACGAGCAGTACTTC. This encodes CASSPPDRTLSSYEQYF.

The chain uses TRBV14 and TRBJ1-1; possibly TRBD1 for D (5 bases). The CDR3 spans 13 residues. Germline CDR1 is SGHDN and CDR2 is FVKESK. With 4 bases removed from V and 6 bases from J, the gap between germline ends came to 12 bases. The CDR3: CASSLVRGSEAFF. CDR3 coding DNA: TGTGCCAGCAGCCTTGTAAGGGGATCTGAAGCTTTCTTT.

This clonotype was seen a handful of times. The chain uses TRBV9 and TRBJ2-1; the D is unclear. Trimming took 0 bases from V and 1 from J, leaving 8 bases between them. This CDR3 region has 15 residues. Per the germline V gene, CDR1 is SGDLS and CDR2 is YYNGEE. CDR3 nucleotides: TGTGCCAGCAGCGTAGACCAAGTATCCTACAATGAGCAGTTCTTC. Amino acids: CASSVDQVSYNEQFF.

This clonotype showed up just a few times. The V and J genes are TRBV6-6 and TRBJ2-1; 10 bases fit TRBD2. V lost 6 bases to trimming and J lost 6 bases; unmatched junction nucleotides: 8. This CDR3 comprises 15 residues. Germline V gene sequence: CDR1 MNHNY, CDR2 SVGAGI (reference sequence). CDR3 sequence: CASSPPAGGPNEQFF. The CDR3 DNA sequence: TGTGCCAGCAGCCCCCCAGCGGGGGGGCCCAATGAGCAGTTCTTC.

The table lists this clonotype with a few counts. This chain links TRBV4-3 with TRBJ2-4; D may match TRBD1 or TRBD2 (5 bases each). Germline-derived CDR1 and CDR2 are LGHNA and YSLEER. This CDR3 spans 17 amino acids. Trimming removed 1 base from V and 6 bases from J, with 19 bases in between. In DNA, the CDR3 is TGCGCCAGCAGCCAAGCCCCGGGGCCCACGAGTAGAAACATTCAGTACTTC. This encodes CASSQAPGPTSRNIQYF.

This clonotype has more than one count but fewer than ten. The chain carries TRBV4-1 and TRBJ2-3, with 12 bases identical to TRBD2. The CDR3 loop spans 16 amino acids. Germline V CDR1 and CDR2: MGHRA, YSYEKL. V dropped 3 bases and J dropped 6; count of bases not matched to a gene: 7. The CDR3 spells CASSQATSGGWDTQYF. The CDR3 coding sequence is TGCGCCAGCAGCCAGGCGACTAGCGGGGGATGGGATACGCAGTATTTT.

The genes are TRBV21-1 and TRBJ1-1; the table assigns TRBD1, which was not confirmed against the DNA. TRBV21-1 is a listed pseudogene. The CDR3 sequence is 15 residues long. CDR3 in DNA: TGTGCCAGCAGCACTTCCGGGACAGGTGTCTCTGAAGCTTTCTTT. It codes for CASSTSGTGVSEAFF.

This clonotype was detected a few times. The V call is TRBV7-9, the J call TRBJ2-3; 13 nucleotides agree with TRBD2. This CDR3 region has 18 residues. Germline V gene data show CDR1 as SEHNR and CDR2 as FQNEAQ (reference sequence). V was clipped by 10 bases and J by 0 bases; unmatched bases: 13. As DNA, the CDR3 is TGTGCCACCCGAACGAGGACTAGCGGGGGTTCTAGCACAGATACGCAGTATTTT. This gives the protein CATRTRTSGGSSTDTQYF.

A word on this clonotype: This may stem from a read error, because a much larger clone lies one nucleotide away. The chain recombines TRBV7-8 with TRBJ1-1, with 8 bases that match TRBD1. From germline, CDR1 is SGHVS and CDR2 FQNEAQ. The CDR3 loop spans 14 amino acids. CDR3: CVSSHETGELEAFF. The CDR3 DNA reads TGTGTCAGCAGCCATGAGACAGGGGAATTGGAAGCTTTCTTT.

This clonotype occurred a few times. The chain combines TRBV7-9 with TRBJ1-6, with no clear D. Germline-derived CDR1 and CDR2 are SEHNR and FQNEAQ (reference sequence). CDR3 length equals 15 residues. Trimming took off 3 bases at V and 1 base at J, with 7 bases between the two ends. CDR3 sequence: CASSFGVSYNSPLHF. CDR3 DNA: TGTGCCAGCAGCTTCGGGGTTTCCTATAATTCACCCCTCCACTTT. The full variable domain, rest sourced from reference TRBV7-9 and TRBJ1-6, is DTGVSQNPRHKITKRGQNVTFRCDPISEHNRLYWYRQTLGQGPEFLTYFQNEAQLEKSRLLSDRFSAERPKGSFSTLEIQRTEQGDSAMYLCASSFGVSYNSPLHFGNGTRLTVT.

The chain carries TRBV20-1 and TRBJ1-6; 7 nucleotides align to TRBD1. CDR3 size: 13 residues. The ends lost 6 bases at V and 7 bases at J; junction bases unmatched: 6. Germline V gene sequence: CDR1 DFQATT, CDR2 SNEGSKA (reference sequence). The CDR3 sequence is CSAGGMRNSPLHF. The CDR3 bases are TGCAGTGCAGGGGGCATGAGGAATTCACCCCTCCACTTT.

The table lists this clonotype with many counts. This chain connects TRBV20-1 to TRBJ1-2; no reliable D call. The CDR3 length is 14 residues. The V end lost 2 bases, the J end lost 5 bases, and 15 bases lay between the germline ends. CDR1 and CDR2 from the germline V gene are DFQATT and SNEGSKA (reference sequence). The CDR3 protein is CSARHQSSEYGYTF. The CDR3 DNA reads TGCAGTGCTAGACATCAATCTTCCGAATATGGCTACACCTTC.

This clonotype came up many times. This sequence joins TRBV27 and TRBJ1-1, with D hard to call. The CDR3 runs 11 residues. V was trimmed by 5 bases and J by 5 bases, leaving 6 bases between them. CDR1 and CDR2 from the germline V gene are MNHEY and SMNVEV (reference sequence). The CDR3 loop reads CASSRGTEAFF. The CDR3 DNA reads as TGTGCCAGCAGTCGGGGAACTGAAGCTTTCTTT.

This clonotype turned up a few times. The chain uses TRBV5-1 and TRBJ2-7; 8 nucleotides line up with TRBD1. The germline CDR1 and CDR2 sequences are SGHRS and YFSETQ. With V trimmed by 1 base and J by 3 bases, 3 bases remained unmatched. This CDR3 region has 14 residues. This CDR3 is CASSLRQGYYEQYF. In DNA, the CDR3 is TGCGCCAGCAGCTTGAGACAGGGGTACTACGAGCAGTACTTC. The full variable domain, with the rest looked up from reference TRBV5-1 and TRBJ2-7, is KAGVTQTPRYLIKTRGQQVTLSCSPISGHRSVSWYQQTPGQGLQFLFEYFSETQRNKGNFPGRFSGRQFSNSRSEMNVSTLELGDSALYLCASSLRQGYYEQYFGPGTRLTVT.

On this clonotype: This clone may be a read error of a much larger clone one base away. This chain uses TRBV20-1 with TRBJ2-7; D gene uncertain. This CDR3 is 14 amino acids long. From germline, CDR1 is DFQATT and CDR2 SNEGSKA (reference sequence). Trimming removed 3 bases from V and 3 bases from J, with 15 bases in between. DNA for the CDR3: TGCAGTGCTAGTAACCCAACTGGCGACTACGAGCAGTACTTC. As protein: CSASNPTGDYEQYF.

The chain has TRBV4-2 and TRBJ2-2; possible D gene TRBD2, 5 bases. Trimming took 0 bases from V and 4 from J, leaving 9 bases between them. The V gene's germline CDR1 is LGHNA and CDR2 YNFKEQ. CDR3 length: 15 amino acids. DNA of the CDR3: TGTGCCAGCAGCCAAGAAGCGGCAAGCACCGGGGAGCTGTTTTTT. The encoded protein is CASSQEAASTGELFF.

The J gene is TRBJ2-2, the V gene TRBV20-1; D may be TRBD1 (6 bases). In germline, CDR1 is DFQATT, CDR2 SNEGSKA (reference sequence). V shed 6 bases and J shed 4 bases, with 18 bases lying between them. The CDR3 runs to 15 residues. The CDR3: CSATQDSLGTGELFF. DNA of the CDR3: TGCAGTGCAACCCAGGACAGTCTGGGCACCGGGGAGCTGTTTTTT.

The genes are TRBV20-1 and TRBJ1-3; a weak D match, TRBD1 (5 bases). CDR3 size: 13 residues. CDR1 is DFQATT, CDR2 SNEGSKA, per germline (reference sequence). Trimming removed 6 bases at V and 7 bases at J, with 16 bases between. The CDR3 DNA follows: TGCAGTGCCCCCCGGGAGGGGAGTAACACCATATATTTT. Residues: CSAPREGSNTIYF.

V and J are TRBV7-9 and TRBJ1-1, with unresolved D. V shed 5 bases and J shed 3 bases, with 7 bases lying between them. Germline values: CDR1 SEHNR, CDR2 FQNEAQ (reference sequence). The CDR3 contains 12 residues. CDR3 DNA: TGTGCCAGCAGCCCGACTTACACTGAAGCTTTCTTT. Its translation is CASSPTYTEAFF.

About this clonotype itself: A much larger clone lies a single base off, so this may be a read error. The V and J genes are TRBV4-3 and TRBJ2-1, with a weak D call TRBD2 (6 bases). From germline, CDR1 is LGHNA and CDR2 YSLEER. The CDR3 has 16 residues. Trimming removed 1 base from V and 3 bases from J, with 13 bases in between. CDR3 in amino acids: CASSQGSGRNYNEQFF. The DNA of the CDR3 is TGCGCCAGCAGCCAAGGCTCGGGGAGGAACTACAATGAGCAGTTCTTC.

In the case of this clonotype: Compared with germline, one end of the junction differs, possibly owing to a read error. This CDR3 is CVSSRDRAGSYNEQFF. The DNA of the CDR3 is TGTGTCAGCAGCCGAGATCGAGCAGGCTCCTACAATGAGCAGTTCTTC. This chain uses TRBV4-2 with TRBJ2-1; D call uncertain. The CDR3 is 16 amino acids. Germline CDR1 LGHNA, CDR2 YNFKEQ.

For this clonotype: A junction end diverges from the germline sequence, so it may reflect a read error. This chain joins TRBV7-3 and TRBJ2-3; D might be TRBD1 (6 bases). The CDR3 is 15 amino acids. The germline V gene encodes CDR1 SGHTA and CDR2 FQGTGA. The CDR3, as DNA: TGTGCCGGCAGCTTAATGTCAGGGGAGACAGATACGCAGTATTTT. It is translated as CAGSLMSGETDTQYF.

CDR3 in amino acids: CSARSGLAGTYEQYF. DNA for the CDR3: TGCAGTGCTAGATCCGGACTAGCGGGGACCTACGAGCAGTACTTC. This sequence joins TRBV20-1 and TRBJ2-5, with 12 positions matching TRBD2. The closer fit of TRBJ2-7 to the DNA end suggests the J call may be wrong. CDR3 length: 15 amino acids. CDR1 is DFQATT, CDR2 SNEGSKA, per germline (reference sequence).

This clonotype came up a few times. The chain combines TRBV25-1 with TRBJ2-5, with unresolved D. This CDR3 contains 14 residues. From germline, CDR1 is MGHDK and CDR2 SYGVNS. V lost 3 bases to trimming and J lost 2 bases, with 10 bases between them. CDR3: CASSDTVAQETQYF. The DNA for the CDR3 is TGTGCCAGCAGTGATACAGTGGCACAAGAGACCCAGTACTTC.

This clonotype has just a few counts. The chain couples TRBV29-1 to TRBJ2-1; D might be TRBD2 (6 bases). Germline V lookup: CDR1 SQVTM, CDR2 ANQGSEA. V was cut by 5 bases and J by 6 bases, with 14 bases left in between. This CDR3 is built from 13 residues. The CDR3 region has the DNA TGCAGCGTTCCCCGGGGGTCTGGCAATGAGCAGTTCTTC. This encodes CSVPRGSGNEQFF.

There are a few counts of this clonotype. The CDR3 coding sequence is TGTGCCAGCAGCTTAGGGGTCGGTCCGGGGGAGACCCAGTACTTC. This sequence encodes CASSLGVGPGETQYF. The V call is TRBV7-8, the J call TRBJ2-5; a weak D match, TRBD2 (5 bases). Between the trimmed V and J ends, which lost 1 base and 5 bases, there was a span of 14 bases. This CDR3 contains 15 residues. CDR1 and CDR2 from the germline V gene are SGHVS and FQNEAQ.

This clonotype has a handful of counts. The chain couples TRBV4-3 to TRBJ1-2; a possible D gene is TRBD1 (6 bases). V lost 0 bases to trimming and J lost 2 bases, with 16 bases between them. Per the germline V gene, CDR1 is LGHNA and CDR2 is YSLEER. CDR3 size: 17 residues. The CDR3 DNA reads TGCGCCAGCAGCCAAGAAAGCGTCCAGGGGATAAACTATGGCTACACCTTC. Residues: CASSQESVQGINYGYTF.